Sequencing of this T cell receptor (beta chain) was carried out in a study of blood T cell repertoires in COVID-19. Whole-study context: Collection of acute and convalescent COVID-19 samples took place in the United States, Italy and Spain. Nucleic acid was either cDNA or gDNA, and it came from T cells, B-cell-depleted T cells, or PBMCs.

In the source study's methods: Using reference gene primer amplification, nucleated cell counts were estimated. Repertoires were generated with immunoSEQ multiplex PCR, while TCRdb's copy carries only in-frame clones and drops some. V and J calls and clone size follow that table, whereas D and trimming were derived from the DNA. The table lists more than 95,000 clones, 75% to 90% of them singletons. The sample taken for sequencing was peripheral blood. This clonotype originated in a man aged 45-65 years with acute or convalescent COVID-19.

CDR3 in DNA: TGTGCCAGCAGCTCCTTCGGAGGACAGCCCCAGCATTTT. It translates to CASSSFGGQPQHF. This sequence joins TRBV7-6 and TRBJ1-5; no definite D call. Deletions cut 4 bases from V and 7 bases from J, with 11 bases between. The length of the CDR3 is 13 residues. Germline V gene data show CDR1 as SGHVS and CDR2 as FNYEAQ.